The T cell receptor beta chain under discussion was sequenced for a study of identical twins. This clonotype was counted many times. This CDR3 is 13 amino acids long. The V and J ends lost 1 base and 4 bases respectively, with 8 bases between them. CDR1 and CDR2 (germline): SGHRS, YFSETQ. TCRdb used MiXCR to reprocess the 5' RACE reads, holding one entry per CDR3 protein. In the table there are roughly 260,000 distinct CDR3 sequences, around 7.6% of which are singletons. Separately, the same data were catalogued under a study of yellow fever vaccine responses in identical twins. This second study notes: On the reported evidence, twins' vaccine T cell responses seemed partly convergent and partly personalized.

The V gene is TRBV5-1, the J gene TRBJ2-5; tentatively, D is TRBD1 (6 bases). Sequencing was carried out using CD8+ T cells sorted from blood. This receptor was identified in a woman under 30 in good health. Written as DNA, the CDR3 is TGCGCCAGCAGCTTGCTAGGGGGAGAGACCCAGTACTTC. Translating gives CASSLLGGETQYF.